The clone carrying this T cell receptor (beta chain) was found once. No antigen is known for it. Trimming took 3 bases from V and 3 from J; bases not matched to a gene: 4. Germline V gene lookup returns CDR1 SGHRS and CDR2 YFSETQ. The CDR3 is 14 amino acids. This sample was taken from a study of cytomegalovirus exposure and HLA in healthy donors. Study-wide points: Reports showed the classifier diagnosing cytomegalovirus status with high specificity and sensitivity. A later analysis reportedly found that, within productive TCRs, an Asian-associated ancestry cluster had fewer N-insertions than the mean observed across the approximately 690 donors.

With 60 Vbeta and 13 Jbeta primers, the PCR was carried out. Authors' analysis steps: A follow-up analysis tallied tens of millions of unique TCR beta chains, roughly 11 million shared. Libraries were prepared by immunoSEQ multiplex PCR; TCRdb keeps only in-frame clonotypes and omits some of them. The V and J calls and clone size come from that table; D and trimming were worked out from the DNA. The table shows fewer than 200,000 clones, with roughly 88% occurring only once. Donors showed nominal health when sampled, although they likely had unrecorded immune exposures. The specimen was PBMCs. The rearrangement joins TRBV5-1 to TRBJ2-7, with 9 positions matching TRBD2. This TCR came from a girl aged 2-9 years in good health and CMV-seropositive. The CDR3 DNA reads TGCGCCAGCAGCTCCAAGACTAGCGGCTACGAGCAGTACTTC. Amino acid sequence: CASSSKTSGYEQYF.